The T cell receptor beta chain under discussion was sequenced for a study of T cells in Graves' hyperthyroidism and ophthalmopathy. This clonotype occurred many times. Amplification yielded TCR beta CDR3 regions, with RNA transcripts as the source. RT-PCR in the first round (using the HTBI primer set) targeted the TCR CDR3. MiXCR, run by TCRdb on the multiplex PCR reads, gives a single entry per CDR3 protein. This table holds approximately 560,000 distinct CDR3 sequences, roughly 50% found once. The sample consisted of peripheral blood or thyroid tissue (not recorded which). The sequence derives from a woman in her late teens or twenties with Graves' hyperthyroidism.

CDR3 in amino acids: CASSSQDSPYEQYF. As DNA, the CDR3 is TGTGCCAGCAGCTCGCAGGACAGCCCCTACGAGCAGTACTTC. The V call is TRBV7-3, the J call TRBJ2-7; possibly TRBD1 for D (6 bases). CDR3 length: 14 residues. Trimming left V 4 bases short and J 2 bases short, with 12 bases between. Looked up from germline, CDR1 is SGHTA and CDR2 is FQGTGA.